Ten or more counts support the clone carrying this TCR beta chain. The antigen remains unidentified. The authors sequenced patients whose flow cytometry had shown CD8+CD57+ cell expansion. This sample is part of a study of CD8+CD57+ T cells in acquired aplastic anemia. About the study: Sorting CD4+ and CD8+ cells gave DNA averaging approximately 2.9 ug.

Findings of the study overall: There were 25 to 35 CD8+ CDR3 sequences that occurred in both patients and controls.

Investigators profiled TCR beta VDJ and CDR3 from genomic DNA template. TCRdb called the reads again in MiXCR, with one record for every CDR3 protein. Of a few hundred thousand distinct CDR3 sequences in the sample, less than 60% were seen once. The clonotype originates from a human donor with aplastic anemia. The sequenced sample was sorted CD4+, CD8+, or CD8+CD57+ T cells (not recorded which) from PBMCs.

For the CDR3, the DNA is TGTGCCAGCAGTGCGATGCGCAATCAGCCCCAGCATTTT. This encodes CASSAMRNQPQHF. The chain has TRBV6-1 and TRBJ1-5; D not certain. CDR1 MNHNS and CDR2 SASEGT come from the germline V gene. The CDR3 totals 13 residues. Deletions cut 4 bases from V and 2 bases from J, with 6 bases between.